This TCR beta chain was identified during a study of cytomegalovirus exposure and HLA in healthy donors. PCR involved 60 Vbeta and 13 Jbeta primers. TCRdb's copy holds only in-frame clones and misses some; the assay was immunoSEQ multiplex PCR. The sample records some 80,000 clones, more than 60% being singletons. The V gene end was trimmed by 4 bases and the J gene end by 8 bases; junction bases not matched to a gene: 11. CDR1 and CDR2 from the germline V gene are SGHRS and YFSETQ. The CDR3 contains 15 residues. Nominally healthy donors provided the samples, though records likely missed some immune exposures. Overall study findings and caveats: Solely CMV serostatus was available to characterize immune exposure. By HLA locus, TCR association rates varied in a later analysis, with DRB1 showing the most and HLA-C the fewest.

Regarding this clone: Its antigen is not known.

The source material was PBMCs. The TCR sequence derives from a man younger than 35 in good health and CMV-seropositive. The rearrangement joins TRBV5-1 to TRBJ2-3, with 9 nucleotides matching TRBD2. The CDR3 region is CASSLSGTSPPTQYF. Here the CDR3 DNA reads TGCGCCAGCAGCCTGTCCGGGACTAGCCCGCCTACGCAGTATTTT.